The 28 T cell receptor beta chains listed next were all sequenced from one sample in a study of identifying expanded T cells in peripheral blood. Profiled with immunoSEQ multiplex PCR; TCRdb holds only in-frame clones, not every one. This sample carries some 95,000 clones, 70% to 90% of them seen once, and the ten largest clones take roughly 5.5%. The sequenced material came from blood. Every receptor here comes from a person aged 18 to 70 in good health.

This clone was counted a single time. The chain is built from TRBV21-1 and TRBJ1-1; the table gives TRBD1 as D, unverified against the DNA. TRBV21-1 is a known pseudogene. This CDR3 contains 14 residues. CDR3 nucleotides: TGTGCCAGATCTCGGGGGACAGGGGGGACTGAAGCTTTCTTT. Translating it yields CARSRGTGGTEAFF.

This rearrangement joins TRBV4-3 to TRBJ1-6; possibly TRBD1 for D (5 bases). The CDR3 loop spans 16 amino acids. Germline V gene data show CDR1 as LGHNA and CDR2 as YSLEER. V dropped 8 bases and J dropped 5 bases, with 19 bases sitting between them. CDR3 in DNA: TGCGCCAGCGCTCTAAGGGGATTTCGGCATAATTCACCCCTCCACTTT. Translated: CASALRGFRHNSPLHF.

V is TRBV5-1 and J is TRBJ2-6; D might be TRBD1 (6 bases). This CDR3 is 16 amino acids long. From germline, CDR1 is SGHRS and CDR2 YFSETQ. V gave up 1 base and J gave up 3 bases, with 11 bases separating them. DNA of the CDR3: TGCGCCAGCAGCTTGACAGGGTCGTATGGGGCCAACGTCCTGACTTTC. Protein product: CASSLTGSYGANVLTF.

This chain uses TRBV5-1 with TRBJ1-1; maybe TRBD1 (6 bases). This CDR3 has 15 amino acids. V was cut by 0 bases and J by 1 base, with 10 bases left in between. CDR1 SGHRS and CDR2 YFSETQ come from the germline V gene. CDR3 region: CASSLAEGGNTEAFF. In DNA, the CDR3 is TGCGCCAGCAGCTTGGCCGAAGGGGGGAACACTGAAGCTTTCTTT. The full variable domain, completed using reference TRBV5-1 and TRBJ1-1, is KAGVTQTPRYLIKTRGQQVTLSCSPISGHRSVSWYQQTPGQGLQFLFEYFSETQRNKGNFPGRFSGRQFSNSRSEMNVSTLELGDSALYLCASSLAEGGNTEAFFGQGTRLTVV.

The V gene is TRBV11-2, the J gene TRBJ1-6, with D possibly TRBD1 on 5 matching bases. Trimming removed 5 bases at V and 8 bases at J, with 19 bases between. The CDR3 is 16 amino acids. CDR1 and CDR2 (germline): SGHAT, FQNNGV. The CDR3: CASSPSGLFLDSPLHF. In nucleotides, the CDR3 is TGTGCCAGCAGCCCTTCGGGACTCTTCTTAGATTCACCCCTCCACTTT.

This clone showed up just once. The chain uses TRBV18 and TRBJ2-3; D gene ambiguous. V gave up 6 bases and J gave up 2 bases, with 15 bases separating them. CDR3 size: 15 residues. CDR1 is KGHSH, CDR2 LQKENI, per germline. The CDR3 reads CASSPGRSDTDTQYF. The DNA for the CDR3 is TGTGCCAGCTCGCCTGGACGGAGCGACACAGATACGCAGTATTTT.

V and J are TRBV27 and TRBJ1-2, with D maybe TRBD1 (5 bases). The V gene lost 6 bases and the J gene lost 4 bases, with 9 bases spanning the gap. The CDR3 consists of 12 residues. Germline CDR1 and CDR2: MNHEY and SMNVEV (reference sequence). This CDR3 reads CASRGDGYGYTF. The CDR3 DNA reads TGTGCCAGCAGGGGGGACGGCTATGGCTACACCTTC.

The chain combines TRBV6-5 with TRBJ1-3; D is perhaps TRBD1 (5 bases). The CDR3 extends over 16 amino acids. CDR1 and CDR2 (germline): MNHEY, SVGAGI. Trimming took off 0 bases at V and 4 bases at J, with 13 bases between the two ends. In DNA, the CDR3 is TGTGCCAGCAGTTACTCGTCCGGGACGGTGGGAAACACCATATATTTT. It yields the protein CASSYSSGTVGNTIYF.

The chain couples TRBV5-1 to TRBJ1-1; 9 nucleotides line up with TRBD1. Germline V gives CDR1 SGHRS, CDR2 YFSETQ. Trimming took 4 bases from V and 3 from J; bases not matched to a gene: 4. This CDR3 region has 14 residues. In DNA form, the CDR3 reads TGCGCCAGCAGCCCACAGGGGGCGCACACTGAAGCTTTCTTT. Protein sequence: CASSPQGAHTEAFF.

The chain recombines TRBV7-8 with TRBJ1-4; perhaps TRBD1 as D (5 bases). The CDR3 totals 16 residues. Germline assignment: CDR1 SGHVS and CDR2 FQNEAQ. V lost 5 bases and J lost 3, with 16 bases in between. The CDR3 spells CASSPRGILANEKLFF. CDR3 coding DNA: TGTGCCAGCAGCCCAAGGGGTATTTTAGCTAATGAAAAACTGTTTTTT. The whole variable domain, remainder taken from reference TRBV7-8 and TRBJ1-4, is GAGVSQSPRYKVAKRGQDVALRCDPISGHVSLFWYQQALGQGPEFLTYFQNEAQLDKSGLPSDRFFAERPEGSVSTLKIQRTQQEDSAVYLCASSPRGILANEKLFFGSGTQLSVL.

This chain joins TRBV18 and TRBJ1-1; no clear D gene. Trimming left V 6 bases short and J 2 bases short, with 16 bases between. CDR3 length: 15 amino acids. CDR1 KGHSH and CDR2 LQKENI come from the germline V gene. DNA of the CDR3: TGTGCCAGCTCTCCCCCAGGAGGGTTCAACACTGAAGCTTTCTTT. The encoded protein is CASSPPGGFNTEAFF.

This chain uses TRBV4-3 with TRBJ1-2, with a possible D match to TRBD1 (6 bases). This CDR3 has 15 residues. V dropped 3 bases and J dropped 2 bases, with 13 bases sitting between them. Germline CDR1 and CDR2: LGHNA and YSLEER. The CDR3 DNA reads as TGCGCCAGCAGCCAGAGTAGGGGGGGGAACTATGGCTACACCTTC. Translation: CASSQSRGGNYGYTF.

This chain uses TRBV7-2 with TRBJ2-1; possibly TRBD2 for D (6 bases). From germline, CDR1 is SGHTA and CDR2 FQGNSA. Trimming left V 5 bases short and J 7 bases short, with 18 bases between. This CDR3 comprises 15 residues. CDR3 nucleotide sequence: TGTGCCAGCAGCGCCGGGACTTCATTGGGAAATGAGCAGTTCTTC. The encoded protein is CASSAGTSLGNEQFF.

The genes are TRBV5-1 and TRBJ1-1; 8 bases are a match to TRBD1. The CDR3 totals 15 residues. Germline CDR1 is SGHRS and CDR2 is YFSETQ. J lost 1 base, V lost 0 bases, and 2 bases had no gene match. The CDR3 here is CASSLDGTGNTEAFF. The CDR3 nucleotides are TGCGCCAGCAGCTTGGACGGGACAGGGAACACTGAAGCTTTCTTT.

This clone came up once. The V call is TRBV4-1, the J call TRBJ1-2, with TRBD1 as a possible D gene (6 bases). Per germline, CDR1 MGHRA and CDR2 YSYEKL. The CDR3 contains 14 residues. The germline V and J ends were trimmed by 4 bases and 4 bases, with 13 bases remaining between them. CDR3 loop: CASSPRGPIYGYTF. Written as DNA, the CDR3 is TGCGCCAGCAGCCCCAGGGGCCCGATCTATGGCTACACCTTC.

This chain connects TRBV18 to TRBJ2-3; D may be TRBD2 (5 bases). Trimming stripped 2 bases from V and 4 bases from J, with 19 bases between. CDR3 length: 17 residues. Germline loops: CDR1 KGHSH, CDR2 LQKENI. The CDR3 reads CASSPFVARGLSDTQYF. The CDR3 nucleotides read TGTGCCAGCTCACCATTCGTGGCCAGAGGGTTATCAGATACGCAGTATTTT.

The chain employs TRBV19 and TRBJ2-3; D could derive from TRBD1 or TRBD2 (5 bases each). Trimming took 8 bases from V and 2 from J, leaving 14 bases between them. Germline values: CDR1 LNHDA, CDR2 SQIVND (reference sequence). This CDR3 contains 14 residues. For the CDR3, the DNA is TGTGCCAGTTGGGACCGACGTAACACAGATACGCAGTATTTT. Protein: CASWDRRNTDTQYF.

Here the CDR3 reads CASRPGRGGETQYF. DNA of the CDR3: TGTGCCAGCAGGCCGGGACGCGGAGGAGAGACCCAGTACTTC. The chain combines TRBV2 with TRBJ2-5; D possibly matches TRBD1 or TRBD2 (5 bases each). This CDR3 has 14 amino acids. Germline loops: CDR1 SNHLY, CDR2 FYNNEI. V lost 6 bases, J lost 4 bases, and 15 bases lay in between.

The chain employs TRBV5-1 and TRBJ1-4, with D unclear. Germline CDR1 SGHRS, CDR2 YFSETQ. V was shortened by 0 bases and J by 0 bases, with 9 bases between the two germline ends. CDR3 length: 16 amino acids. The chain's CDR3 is CASSLDQVATNEKLFF. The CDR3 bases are TGCGCCAGCAGCTTGGACCAAGTTGCAACTAATGAAAAACTGTTTTTT.

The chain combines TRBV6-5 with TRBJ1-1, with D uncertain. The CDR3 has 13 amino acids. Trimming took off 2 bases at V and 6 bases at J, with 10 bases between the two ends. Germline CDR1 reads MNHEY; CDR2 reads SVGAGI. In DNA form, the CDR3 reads TGTGCCAGCAGTTACGGGGAGGACTCTGAAGCTTTCTTT. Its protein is CASSYGEDSEAFF.

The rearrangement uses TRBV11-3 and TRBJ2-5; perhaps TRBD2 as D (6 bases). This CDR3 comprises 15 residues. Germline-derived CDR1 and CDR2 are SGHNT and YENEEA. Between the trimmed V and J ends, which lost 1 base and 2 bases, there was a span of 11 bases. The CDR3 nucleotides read TGTGCCAGCAGCTTAGGCCCGGGGGAGCAAGAGACCCAGTACTTC. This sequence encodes CASSLGPGEQETQYF.

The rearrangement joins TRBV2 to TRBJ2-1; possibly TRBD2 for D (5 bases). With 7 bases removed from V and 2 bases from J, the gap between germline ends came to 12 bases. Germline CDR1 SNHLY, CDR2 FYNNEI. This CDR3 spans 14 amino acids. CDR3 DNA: TGTGCCAGCACGGGGATAGGTCCCTACAATGAGCAGTTCTTC. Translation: CASTGIGPYNEQFF.

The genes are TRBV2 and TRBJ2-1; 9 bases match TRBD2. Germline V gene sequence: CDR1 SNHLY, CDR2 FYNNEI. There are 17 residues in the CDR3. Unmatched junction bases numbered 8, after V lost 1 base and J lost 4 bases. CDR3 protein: CASSEGVMAGGYNEQFF. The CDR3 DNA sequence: TGTGCCAGCAGTGAAGGCGTTATGGCGGGGGGGTACAATGAGCAGTTCTTC. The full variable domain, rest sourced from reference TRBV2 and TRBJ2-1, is EPEVTQTPSHQVTQMGQEVILRCVPISNHLYFYWYRQILGQKVEFLVSFYNNEISEKSEIFDDQFSVERPDGSNFTLKIRSTKLEDSAMYFCASSEGVMAGGYNEQFFGPGTRLTVL.

This CDR3 is CASSQNPTGGTEAFF. The CDR3 DNA sequence: TGCGCCAGCAGCCAAAATCCGACAGGGGGCACTGAAGCTTTCTTT. V usage is TRBV4-3 and J usage is TRBJ1-1; 9 bases fit TRBD1. Germline CDR1 is LGHNA and CDR2 is YSLEER. Germline trimming cut 2 bases from V and 4 bases from J; bases unmatched to any gene: 5. This CDR3 has 15 amino acids.

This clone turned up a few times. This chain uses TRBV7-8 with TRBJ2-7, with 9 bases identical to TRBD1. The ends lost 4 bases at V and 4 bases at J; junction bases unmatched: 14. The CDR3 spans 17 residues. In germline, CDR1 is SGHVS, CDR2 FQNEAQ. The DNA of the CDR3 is TGTGCCAGCAGCTCCTTAGTTACAGGGGGCTCGGCGTACGAGCAGTACTTC. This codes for CASSSLVTGGSAYEQYF.

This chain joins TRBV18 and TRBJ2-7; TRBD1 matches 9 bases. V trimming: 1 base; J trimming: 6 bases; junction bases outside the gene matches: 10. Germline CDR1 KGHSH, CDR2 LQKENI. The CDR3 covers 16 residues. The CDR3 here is CASSPLPGQGLGEQYF. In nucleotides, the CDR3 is TGTGCCAGCTCACCACTACCGGGACAGGGCCTAGGCGAGCAGTACTTC.

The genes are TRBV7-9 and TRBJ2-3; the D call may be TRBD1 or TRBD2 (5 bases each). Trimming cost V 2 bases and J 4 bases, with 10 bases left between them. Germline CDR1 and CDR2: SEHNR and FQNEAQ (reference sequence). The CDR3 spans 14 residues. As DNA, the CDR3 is TGTGCCAGCAGCTTACAAAGGGGAGCAGATACGCAGTATTTT. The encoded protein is CASSLQRGADTQYF. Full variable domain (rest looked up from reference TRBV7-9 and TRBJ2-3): DTGVSQNPRHKITKRGQNVTFRCDPISEHNRLYWYRQTLGQGPEFLTYFQNEAQLEKSRLLSDRFSAERPKGSFSTLEIQRTEQGDSAMYLCASSLQRGADTQYFGPGTRLTVL.

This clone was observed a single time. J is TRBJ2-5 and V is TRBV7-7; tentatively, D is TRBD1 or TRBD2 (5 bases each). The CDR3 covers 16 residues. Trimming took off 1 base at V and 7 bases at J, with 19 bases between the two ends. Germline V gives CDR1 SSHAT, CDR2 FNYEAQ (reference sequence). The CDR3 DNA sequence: TGTGCCAGCAGCTTAGTAGGGGACCTCCAGGAAGGGACCCAGTACTTC. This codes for CASSLVGDLQEGTQYF.